The 23 T cell receptor beta chains below all came from one sample that was sequenced in a study of post-analysis software for immune sequencing data. Study results and caveats: Compared with controls, patients had more of roughly 5 TRBV segments, including TRBV5-6, TRBV5-1 and TRBV20-1.

No cognate antigen is known for these TCRs. Built from TCR beta cDNA, the libraries had unique molecular identifiers in them. Each CDR3 protein gets one entry after TCRdb re-called the PCR reads with MiXCR. The sample yields fewer than 550,000 distinct CDR3 sequences, around a third seen once. Sequenced sample: blood. All receptors derive from a girl under 18 with multiple sclerosis.

This clonotype appeared many times. The chain couples TRBV29-1 to TRBJ2-7; TRBD2 is a possible D gene (6 bases). CDR3 length: 14 residues. Trimming shortened V by 8 bases and J by 3 bases, and 20 bases separated the two germline ends. Germline-derived CDR1 and CDR2 are SQVTM and ANQGSEA. The CDR3 DNA reads as TGCAGCCCTTCGGACGGAGGGATCAGCTACGAGCAGTACTTC. Its protein is CSPSDGGISYEQYF.

The chain joins TRBV20-1 to TRBJ2-7; tentatively, D is TRBD1 (6 bases). The J call is doubtful: the DNA matches TRBJ2-5 better. This CDR3 has 17 amino acids. From germline, CDR1 is DFQATT and CDR2 SNEGSKA (reference sequence). The CDR3 sequence: CSARLLRGPPRGETQYF. CDR3 DNA: TGCAGTGCTAGGCTCCTCAGGGGTCCTCCCAGGGGAGAGACCCAGTACTTC.

This clonotype was detected a few times. V and J are TRBV5-1 and TRBJ1-1, with D tentatively TRBD1 (6 bases). With 7 bases removed from V and 4 bases from J, the gap between germline ends came to 20 bases. Per the germline V gene, CDR1 is SGHRS and CDR2 is YFSETQ. There are 15 residues in the CDR3. CDR3 loop: CASFKGGISGTEAFF. The CDR3 nucleotides are TGCGCCAGCTTTAAGGGGGGGATTAGCGGCACTGAAGCTTTCTTT.

J is TRBJ2-5 and V is TRBV5-1; the match to TRBD2 covers 8 bases. V gave up 0 bases and J gave up 10 bases; unmatched junction bases: 8. The CDR3 consists of 14 residues. CDR1 and CDR2 from the germline V gene are SGHRS and YFSETQ. The CDR3 loop is CASSLGTSWGVQYF. In DNA form, the CDR3 reads TGCGCCAGCAGCTTGGGGACTAGCTGGGGGGTCCAGTACTTC.

The genes are TRBV20-1 and TRBJ1-5; weak D call: TRBD1 (6 bases). CDR1 and CDR2 (germline): DFQATT, SNEGSKA (reference sequence). The CDR3 sequence is 13 residues long. V lost 4 bases and J 3 bases, leaving 10 bases between the germline ends. CDR3 amino acids: CSANREPNQPQHF. The CDR3 region has the DNA TGCAGTGCTAACAGGGAGCCCAATCAGCCCCAGCATTTT.

This chain joins TRBV5-1 and TRBJ1-4, with 7 bases aligning to TRBD1. The CDR3 length is 15 residues. J was trimmed by 3 bases and V by 7 bases; bases with no gene match: 9. Germline assignment: CDR1 SGHRS and CDR2 YFSETQ. The CDR3 DNA follows: TGCGCCAGCCAGGGGGATGGACAGCCTAATGAAAAACTGTTTTTT. Translating it yields CASQGDGQPNEKLFF.

There are a few counts of this clonotype. The genes are TRBV9 and TRBJ2-3; TRBD2 aligns across 8 bases. The J segment lost 7 bases and the V segment lost 4 bases, leaving 11 bases of the junction unmatched. The CDR3 totals 15 residues. CDR1 and CDR2 from the germline V gene are SGDLS and YYNGEE. This CDR3 reads CASSPEGGGPHTQYF. In DNA, the CDR3 is TGTGCCAGCAGCCCGGAAGGCGGGGGGCCCCATACGCAGTATTTT.

This rearrangement joins TRBV24-1 to TRBJ2-1; 8 nucleotides line up with TRBD2. CDR1 and CDR2 (germline): KGHDR, SFDVKD. The CDR3 is made up of 14 amino acids. With 0 bases clipped from V and 12 bases from J, the junction kept 6 bases outside the gene matches. DNA for the CDR3: TGTGCCACCAGTGATTTGCGGGTCGGGACTAGGCAGTTCTTC. It yields the protein CATSDLRVGTRQFF.

This clonotype was detected a few times. V usage is TRBV5-6 and J usage is TRBJ2-1; D is unclear. V was trimmed by 0 bases and J by 8 bases, leaving 9 bases between them. Per germline, CDR1 SGHDT and CDR2 YYEEEE. This CDR3 is built from 13 residues. The CDR3 DNA reads TGTGCCAGCAGCTTGGGACTCAAAGATGAGCAGTTCTTC. It codes for CASSLGLKDEQFF.

In its sample, this clonotype was seen a few times. The chain couples TRBV6-4 to TRBJ2-7; TRBD1 might be the D (6 bases). The CDR3 loop spans 18 amino acids. V was pared by 2 bases and J by 6 bases, with 26 bases between. CDR1 and CDR2 from the germline V gene are MRHNA and SNTAGT. In DNA form, the CDR3 reads TGTGCCAGCAGTGACCCCACCGCGTGGCAGGGGATTGACTGCGAGCAGTACTTC. It is translated as CASSDPTAWQGIDCEQYF.

In DNA, the CDR3 is TGTGCCAGCAGCCAAGGGGGTTTTCAGCCCCAGCATTTT. This gives the protein CASSQGGFQPQHF. This chain joins TRBV3-1 and TRBJ1-5, with no clear D. The V gene's germline CDR1 is LGHDT and CDR2 YNNKEL (reference sequence). V was trimmed by 1 base and J by 6 bases, leaving 7 bases between them. This CDR3 contains 13 residues.

This clonotype has more than one count but fewer than ten. V and J are TRBV29-1 and TRBJ1-1; tentatively, D is TRBD1 (6 bases). This CDR3 contains 12 residues. Trimming stripped 4 bases from V and 4 bases from J, with 10 bases between. Germline V gives CDR1 SQVTM, CDR2 ANQGSEA. The CDR3 DNA sequence: TGCAGCGTTGGACAGGCGGGCACTGAAGCTTTCTTT. Residues: CSVGQAGTEAFF.

The chain couples TRBV3-1 to TRBJ1-3; D is ambiguous. Germline values: CDR1 LGHDT, CDR2 YNNKEL (reference sequence). Deletions cut 0 bases from V and 4 bases from J, with 7 bases between. This CDR3 is 14 amino acids long. The CDR3 DNA is TGTGCCAGCAGCCAAGATGATCTGGGAAACACCATATATTTT. Protein sequence: CASSQDDLGNTIYF.

This clonotype has a handful of counts. V is TRBV4-1 and J is TRBJ2-3, with 8 bases identical to TRBD2. CDR3 size: 16 residues. The trim removed 4 bases at V and 2 bases at J, leaving 8 bases unmatched. The V gene's germline CDR1 is MGHRA and CDR2 YSYEKL. DNA of the CDR3: TGCGCCAGCAGCCCCACTAGCGGACCTACCACAGATACGCAGTATTTT. Residues: CASSPTSGPTTDTQYF.

The genes are TRBV10-3 and TRBJ2-3, with 11 nucleotides matching TRBD1. Per germline, CDR1 ENHRY and CDR2 SYGVKD. V dropped 10 bases and J dropped 4; count of bases not matched to a gene: 7. The CDR3 has 14 residues. CDR3 sequence: CATRTGGNADTQYF. In DNA, the CDR3 is TGTGCCACCCGGACAGGGGGCAATGCAGATACGCAGTATTTT.

The gene calls are TRBV13 and TRBJ1-1; D is ambiguous. Trimming pared 5 bases from V and 0 bases from J, leaving 13 bases between. The V gene's germline CDR1 is PRHDT and CDR2 FYEKMQ (reference sequence). CDR3 length equals 15 residues. The DNA of the CDR3 is TGTGCCAGCAGCGGGAGAACGTTGTTGAACACTGAAGCTTTCTTT. It encodes CASSGRTLLNTEAFF.

This chain joins TRBV29-1 and TRBJ1-1; 9 bases agree with TRBD1. CDR1 and CDR2 from the germline V gene are SQVTM and ANQGSEA. CDR3 length equals 13 residues. The V and J ends lost 4 bases and 9 bases, in that order; junction bases with no gene match: 9. CDR3 residues: CSVAGQGNVKAFF. The CDR3, as DNA: TGCAGCGTTGCTGGACAGGGGAATGTAAAAGCTTTCTTT. The variable domain in full, completed from reference TRBV29-1 and TRBJ1-1, reads SAVISQKPSRDICQRGTSLTIQCQVDSQVTMMFWYRQQPGQSLTLIATANQGSEATYESGFVIDKFPISRPNLTFSTLTVSNMSPEDSSIYLCSVAGQGNVKAFFGQGTRLTVV.

The rearrangement links TRBV7-6 to TRBJ2-3; D is undetermined. CDR1 is SGHVS and CDR2 is FNYEAQ in the germline V gene. The length of the CDR3 is 16 residues. The germline V and J ends were trimmed by 0 bases and 0 bases, with 10 bases remaining between them. The CDR3 reads CASSLALIPSTDTQYF. The DNA for the CDR3 is TGTGCCAGCAGCTTAGCGCTAATCCCTAGCACAGATACGCAGTATTTT.

The chain is built from TRBV20-1 and TRBJ2-1; D uncertain. Germline V gives CDR1 DFQATT, CDR2 SNEGSKA (reference sequence). Trimming cost V 1 base and J 3 bases, with 1 base left between them. The CDR3 consists of 11 residues. The chain's CDR3 is CSARGYNEQFF. DNA for the CDR3: TGCAGTGCTAGAGGCTACAATGAGCAGTTCTTC.

V and J are TRBV20-1 and TRBJ2-1; 11 nucleotides align to TRBD1. Unmatched junction bases numbered 16, after V lost 5 bases and J lost 1 base. CDR3 length: 19 amino acids. Germline lookup yields CDR1 DFQATT and CDR2 SNEGSKA (reference sequence). This CDR3 reads CSARRPGTGGRISYNEQFF. The CDR3 nucleotides are TGCAGTGCTCGTCGTCCCGGGACAGGGGGACGCATTTCCTACAATGAGCAGTTCTTC.

Concerning this clonotype itself: Since a much larger clone is just one base distant, this may be a read error. The rearrangement links TRBV13 to TRBJ2-7; 14 bases map to TRBD2. The ends lost 6 bases at V and 2 bases at J; junction bases unmatched: 3. Germline loops: CDR1 PRHDT, CDR2 FYEKMQ (reference sequence). The CDR3 spans 15 residues. CDR3 coding DNA: TGTGCCAGCAGTTCGGGACTAGCGGGGGCCTACGAGCAGTACTTC. It specifies CASSSGLAGAYEQYF.

This clonotype has only a few counts. The V call is TRBV12-5, the J call TRBJ1-2, with 8 bases aligning to TRBD1. The CDR3 totals 14 residues. Germline-derived CDR1 and CDR2 are LGHNT and FRNRAP. V shed 1 base, J shed 8 bases, and the junction held 6 bases outside the gene matches. CDR3 residues: CASGLAGQGWGYTF. In nucleotides, the CDR3 is TGTGCTAGTGGTTTGGCCGGACAGGGCTGGGGCTACACCTTC.

The chain carries TRBV7-6 and TRBJ2-2, with D possibly matching TRBD1 (8 bases). The CDR3 spans 15 residues. V shed 5 bases and J shed 6 bases, with 16 bases lying between them. CDR1 and CDR2 (germline): SGHVS, FNYEAQ. CDR3 nucleotide sequence: TGTGCCAGCAGCCGTTACAGGGGGAGGGCCGGGGAGCTGTTTTTT. This encodes CASSRYRGRAGELFF. Full variable domain (remainder filled in from reference TRBV7-6 and TRBJ2-2): GAGVSQSPRYKVTKRGQDVALRCDPISGHVSLYWYRQALGQGPEFLTYFNYEAQQDKSGLPNDRFSAERPEGSISTLTIQRTEQRDSAMYRCASSRYRGRAGELFFGEGSRLTVL.